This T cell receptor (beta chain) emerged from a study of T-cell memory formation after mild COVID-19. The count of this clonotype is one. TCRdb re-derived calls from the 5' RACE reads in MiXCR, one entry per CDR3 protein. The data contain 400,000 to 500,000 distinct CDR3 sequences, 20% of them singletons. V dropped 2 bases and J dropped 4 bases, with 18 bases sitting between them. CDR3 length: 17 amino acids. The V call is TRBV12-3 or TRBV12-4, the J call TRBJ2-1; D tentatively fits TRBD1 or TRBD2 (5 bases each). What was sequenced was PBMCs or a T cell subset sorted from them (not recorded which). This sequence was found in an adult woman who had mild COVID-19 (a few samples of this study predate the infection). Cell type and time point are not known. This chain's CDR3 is CASSLPRVGVTYNEQFF. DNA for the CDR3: TGTGCCAGCAGTTTACCCAGGGTGGGGGTTACTTACAATGAGCAGTTCTTC.